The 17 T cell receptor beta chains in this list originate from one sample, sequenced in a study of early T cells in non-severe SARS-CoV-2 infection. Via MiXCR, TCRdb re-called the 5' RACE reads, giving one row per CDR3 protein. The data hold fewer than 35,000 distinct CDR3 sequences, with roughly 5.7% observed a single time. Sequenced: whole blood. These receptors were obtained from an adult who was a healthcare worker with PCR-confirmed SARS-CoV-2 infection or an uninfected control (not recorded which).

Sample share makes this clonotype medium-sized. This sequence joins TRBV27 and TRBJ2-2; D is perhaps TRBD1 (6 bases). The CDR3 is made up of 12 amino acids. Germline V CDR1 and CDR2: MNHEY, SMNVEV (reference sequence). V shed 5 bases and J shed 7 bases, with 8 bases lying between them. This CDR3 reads CASSTQGGELFF. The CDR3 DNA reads TGTGCCAGCAGTACACAGGGCGGGGAGCTGTTTTTT.

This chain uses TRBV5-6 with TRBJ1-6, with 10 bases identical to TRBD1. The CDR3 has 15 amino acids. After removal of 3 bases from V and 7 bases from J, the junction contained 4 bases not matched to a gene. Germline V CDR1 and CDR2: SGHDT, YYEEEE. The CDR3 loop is CASSWDRGGNSPLHF. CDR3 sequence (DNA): TGTGCCAGCAGCTGGGACAGGGGCGGCAATTCACCCCTCCACTTT.

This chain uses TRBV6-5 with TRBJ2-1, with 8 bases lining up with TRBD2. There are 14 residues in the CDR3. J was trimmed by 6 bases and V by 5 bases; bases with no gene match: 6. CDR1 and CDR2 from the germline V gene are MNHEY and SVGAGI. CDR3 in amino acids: CASSRSGALNEQFF. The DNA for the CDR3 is TGTGCCAGCAGTCGTAGCGGGGCCCTCAATGAGCAGTTCTTC.

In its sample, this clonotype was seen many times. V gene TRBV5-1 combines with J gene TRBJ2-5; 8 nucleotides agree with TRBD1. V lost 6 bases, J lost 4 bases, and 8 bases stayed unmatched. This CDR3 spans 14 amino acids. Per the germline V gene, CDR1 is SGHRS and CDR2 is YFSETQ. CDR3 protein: CASTDRAGLETQYF. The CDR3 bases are TGCGCCAGCACGGACAGGGCCGGTTTAGAGACCCAGTACTTC.

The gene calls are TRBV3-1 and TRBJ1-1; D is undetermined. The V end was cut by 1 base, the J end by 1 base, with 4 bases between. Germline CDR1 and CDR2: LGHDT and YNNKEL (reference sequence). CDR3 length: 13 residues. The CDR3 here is CASSQGRNTEAFF. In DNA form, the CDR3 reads TGTGCCAGCAGCCAAGGGAGGAACACTGAAGCTTTCTTT.

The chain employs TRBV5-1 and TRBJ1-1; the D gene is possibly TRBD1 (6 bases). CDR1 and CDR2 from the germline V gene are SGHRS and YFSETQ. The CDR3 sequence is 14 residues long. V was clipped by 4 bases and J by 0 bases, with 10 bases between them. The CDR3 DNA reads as TGCGCCAGCAGCGTGGACAGCCTGAACACTGAAGCTTTCTTT. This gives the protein CASSVDSLNTEAFF.

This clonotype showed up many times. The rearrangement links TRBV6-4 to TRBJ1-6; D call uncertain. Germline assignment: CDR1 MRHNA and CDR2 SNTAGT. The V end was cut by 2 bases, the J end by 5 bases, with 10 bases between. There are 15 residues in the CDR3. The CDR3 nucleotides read TGTGCCAGCAGTGACGGTAGGACGGATAATTCACCCCTCCACTTT. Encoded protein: CASSDGRTDNSPLHF.

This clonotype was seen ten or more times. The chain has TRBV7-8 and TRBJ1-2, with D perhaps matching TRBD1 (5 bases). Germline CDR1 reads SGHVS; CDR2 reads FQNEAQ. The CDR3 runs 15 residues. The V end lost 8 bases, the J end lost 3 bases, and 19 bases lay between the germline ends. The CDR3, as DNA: TGTGCCAGCCGACAAAGGGGAGGGCTCGACTATGGCTACACCTTC. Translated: CASRQRGGLDYGYTF.

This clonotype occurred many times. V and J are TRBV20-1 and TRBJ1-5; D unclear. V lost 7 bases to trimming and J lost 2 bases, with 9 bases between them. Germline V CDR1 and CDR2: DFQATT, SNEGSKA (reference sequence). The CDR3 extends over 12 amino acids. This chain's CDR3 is CSGGSRNQPQHF. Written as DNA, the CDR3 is TGCAGTGGCGGCTCCCGCAATCAGCCCCAGCATTTT.

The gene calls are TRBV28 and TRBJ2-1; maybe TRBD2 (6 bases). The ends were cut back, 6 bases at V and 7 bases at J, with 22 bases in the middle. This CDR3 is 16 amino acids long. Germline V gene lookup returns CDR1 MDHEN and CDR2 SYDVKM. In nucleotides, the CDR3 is TGTGCCAGCAGCCCTCTGGCTGGAGGGCCCTCGAATGAGCAGTTCTTC. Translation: CASSPLAGGPSNEQFF.

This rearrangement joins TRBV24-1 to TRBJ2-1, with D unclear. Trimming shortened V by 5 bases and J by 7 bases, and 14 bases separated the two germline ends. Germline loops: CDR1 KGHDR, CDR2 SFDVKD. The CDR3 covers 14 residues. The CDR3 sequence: CATSGSRKGNEQFF. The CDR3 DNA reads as TGTGCCACCAGTGGATCGCGTAAAGGGAATGAGCAGTTCTTC.

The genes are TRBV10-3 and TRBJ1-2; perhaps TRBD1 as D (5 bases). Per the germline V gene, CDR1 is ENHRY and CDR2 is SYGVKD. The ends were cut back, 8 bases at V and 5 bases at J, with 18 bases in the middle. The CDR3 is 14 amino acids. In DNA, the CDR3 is TGTGCCATCGAAAGGGACCAGGGAGGGTATGGCTACACCTTC. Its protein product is CAIERDQGGYGYTF.

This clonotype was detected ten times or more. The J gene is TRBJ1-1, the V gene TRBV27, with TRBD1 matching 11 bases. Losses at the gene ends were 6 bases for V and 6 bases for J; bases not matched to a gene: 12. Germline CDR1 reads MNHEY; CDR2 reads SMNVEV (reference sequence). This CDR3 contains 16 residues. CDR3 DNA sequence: TGTGCCAGCAGCCCCACCCCCGGACAGGGGGCCGCTGAAGCTTTCTTT. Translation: CASSPTPGQGAAEAFF.

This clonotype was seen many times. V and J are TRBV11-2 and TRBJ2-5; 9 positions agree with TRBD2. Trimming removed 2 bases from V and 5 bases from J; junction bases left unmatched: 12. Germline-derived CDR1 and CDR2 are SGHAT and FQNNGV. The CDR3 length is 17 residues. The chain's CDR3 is CASSLSSSGIKKETQYF. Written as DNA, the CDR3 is TGTGCCAGCAGCTTATCTTCTAGCGGGATTAAGAAGGAGACCCAGTACTTC.

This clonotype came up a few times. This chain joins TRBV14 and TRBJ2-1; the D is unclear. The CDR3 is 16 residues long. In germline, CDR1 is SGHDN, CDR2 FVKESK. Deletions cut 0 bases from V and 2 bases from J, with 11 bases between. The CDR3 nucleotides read TGTGCCAGCAGCCAAGAGTGGATAGCCACCTACAATGAGCAGTTCTTC. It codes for CASSQEWIATYNEQFF.

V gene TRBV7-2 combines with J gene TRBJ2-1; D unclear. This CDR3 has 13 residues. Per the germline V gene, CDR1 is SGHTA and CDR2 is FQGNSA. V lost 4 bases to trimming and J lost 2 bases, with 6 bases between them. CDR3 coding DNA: TGTGCCAGCAGCTCCCCAACCTACAATGAGCAGTTCTTC. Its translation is CASSSPTYNEQFF.

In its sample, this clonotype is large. The CDR3 sequence is CASSLNRGSSYEQYF. CDR3 sequence (DNA): TGTGCCAGCTCACTGAACAGGGGATCTTCCTACGAGCAGTACTTC. The chain recombines TRBV18 with TRBJ2-7; 7 bases agree with TRBD1. The germline CDR1 and CDR2 sequences are KGHSH and LQKENI. The CDR3 loop spans 15 amino acids. The V segment lost 4 bases and the J segment 1 base; nucleotides outside the gene matches: 7.